One sample yielded the 4 T cell receptor beta chains listed below, sequenced in a study of T-cell reconstitution after alpha-beta-depleted transplantation in children. Unique molecular identifiers were incorporated when the TCRbeta library was constructed. One entry per CDR3 protein results from TCRdb running MiXCR on the PCR reads. The sample records around 700,000 distinct CDR3 sequences, around 14% being singletons. Sequenced here: PBMCs, sampled before TCRalphabeta/CD19-depleted stem cell transplant. The source of these receptors is a girl aged 2-10 years with congenital amegakaryocytic thrombocytopenia, due to receive a stem cell transplant.

This clonotype was observed at least ten times. The chain links TRBV4-1 to TRBJ1-5; D may be TRBD1 (6 bases). The CDR3 covers 15 residues. Per the germline V gene, CDR1 is MGHRA and CDR2 is YSYEKL. V lost 4 bases, J lost 9 bases, and 19 bases lay in between. CDR3 DNA sequence: TGCGCCAGCAGCCTACAGGGTACCTCGAGTTGGCCCCAGCATTTT. Its translation: CASSLQGTSSWPQHF.

This clonotype came up a few times. The rearrangement links TRBV12-5 to TRBJ2-1; 9 nucleotides match TRBD2. V was clipped by 5 bases and J by 2 bases; unmatched bases: 7. The germline gives CDR1 LGHNT, CDR2 FRNRAP. The CDR3 loop spans 16 amino acids. CDR3 in amino acids: CASGTQLAGPYNEQFF. CDR3 in DNA: TGTGCTAGTGGTACCCAACTAGCGGGCCCCTACAATGAGCAGTTCTTC.

This chain joins TRBV29-1 and TRBJ2-3; 7 bases are shared with TRBD2. V dropped 6 bases and J dropped 3; count of bases not matched to a gene: 12. There are 15 residues in the CDR3. Germline V CDR1 and CDR2: SQVTM, ANQGSEA. The CDR3 sequence: CSVLVAGEVTDTQYF. The CDR3 DNA reads TGCAGCGTCCTCGTTGCGGGAGAGGTTACAGATACGCAGTATTTT.

This clonotype was counted many times. The CDR3 reads CASSYLLARINIQYF. Here the CDR3 DNA reads TGTGCCAGCAGTTACTTACTAGCCCGTATAAACATTCAGTACTTC. The V and J genes are TRBV6-5 and TRBJ2-4, with a possible D match to TRBD2 (6 bases). The CDR3 consists of 15 residues. Germline lookup yields CDR1 MNHEY and CDR2 SVGAGI. V was clipped by 1 base and J by 6 bases, with 13 bases between them.